The sequence of this T cell receptor beta chain was determined in a study of T cells after yellow fever vaccination. Whole-study findings and limits: The booster saw the reappearance of most primary-vaccination clones (approximately 97% CD4, roughly 87% CD8). Researchers report a weaker secondary response that nonetheless peaked faster, day 5 versus 15.

This clonotype was counted many times. Its antigen remains unknown. Deletions cut 6 bases from V and 7 bases from J, with 16 bases between. Germline CDR1 reads SGHAT; CDR2 reads FQNNGV. The CDR3 contains 14 residues. TCRdb reanalysed the 5' RACE reads using MiXCR and keeps one entry per CDR3 protein. This sample yields about 350,000 distinct CDR3 sequences, of which roughly 7.5% are seen a single time; approximately 15% belongs to the top ten. The clonotype was recovered from a man between 18 and 35 years old who received the YFV17D yellow fever vaccine. The sequencing here drew on PBMCs, taken approximately 47 days after the first yellow fever vaccination. V usage is TRBV11-2 and J usage is TRBJ2-1; either TRBD1 or TRBD2 may fit D (6 bases each). The CDR3 protein is CASSSLRGTNEQFF. The CDR3 DNA reads TGTGCCAGCAGTTCTTTAAGGGGGACTAATGAGCAGTTCTTC.